The present TCR beta chain was sequenced within a study of blood T cell repertoires in COVID-19. For the study at large: Samples taken during acute and convalescent COVID-19 were collected in the United States, Italy and Spain.

Profiling relied on immunoSEQ multiplex PCR, and the TCRdb table lists in-frame clones only, not all of them. The table shows about 24,000 clones, with more than 80% occurring only once. The V gene's germline CDR1 is SGHRS and CDR2 YFSETQ. The CDR3 is 12 residues long. With 0 bases removed from V and 2 bases from J, the gap between germline ends came to 2 bases. The sample was peripheral blood. The chain carries TRBV5-1 and TRBJ2-5, with D uncertain. The source of this sequence is a woman of 80 years or more with active or convalescent COVID-19. This CDR3 reads CASSLAQETQYF. In DNA, the CDR3 is TGCGCCAGCAGCTTGGCTCAAGAGACCCAGTACTTC.